The text below deals with one TCR beta chain. The antigen is unknown. Other DNA sequences in the same sample also yield this CDR3. The sample belongs to a study of beta chain features in type 1 diabetes. The overall study: Summed over all samples, the examined sorted cells came to fewer than 120 million. Study findings and constraints: The naive, central memory and Treg TCRB repertoires of patients appeared to be more similar to one another than those of healthy donors. The question left open here concerned HLA type influencing TCRB rearrangement. Moderate but significant shortening of TCRB CDR3s was recorded in all four CD4+ subsets from Type 1 diabetes patients.

Expressed TCRB transcripts were sequenced because the isolated RNA had all been reverse transcribed beforehand. Clones were sequenced by immunoSEQ multiplex PCR, and TCRdb holds only the in-frame ones, with some missing. The data show approximately 360,000 clones, with roughly an eighth seen just once and about 0.01% held by the top ten. The CDR3 loop spans 12 amino acids. Germline-derived CDR1 and CDR2 are MNHEY and SVGAGI. V was shortened by 6 bases and J by 5 bases, with 10 bases between the two germline ends. This TCR came from a woman between 18 and 29 years old with type 1 diabetes. Material: naive CD4+ T cells from blood. V usage is TRBV6-5 and J usage is TRBJ2-5, with D possibly matching TRBD1 (6 bases). This CDR3 reads CASSTGRETQYF. As DNA, the CDR3 is TGTGCCAGCAGCACAGGGCGGGAGACCCAGTACTTC.